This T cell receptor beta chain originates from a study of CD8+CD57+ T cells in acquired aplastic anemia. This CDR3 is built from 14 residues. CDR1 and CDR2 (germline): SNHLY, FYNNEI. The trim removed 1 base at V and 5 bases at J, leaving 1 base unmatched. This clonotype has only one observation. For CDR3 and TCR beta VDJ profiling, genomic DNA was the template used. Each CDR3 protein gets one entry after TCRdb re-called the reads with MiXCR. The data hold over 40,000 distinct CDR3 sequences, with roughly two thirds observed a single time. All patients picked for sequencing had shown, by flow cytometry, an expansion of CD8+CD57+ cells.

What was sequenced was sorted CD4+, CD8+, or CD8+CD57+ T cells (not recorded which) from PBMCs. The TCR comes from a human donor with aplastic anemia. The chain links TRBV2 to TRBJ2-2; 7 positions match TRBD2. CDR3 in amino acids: CASSEGGGTGELFF. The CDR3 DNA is TGTGCCAGCAGTGAAGGGGGGGGGACCGGGGAGCTGTTTTTT.